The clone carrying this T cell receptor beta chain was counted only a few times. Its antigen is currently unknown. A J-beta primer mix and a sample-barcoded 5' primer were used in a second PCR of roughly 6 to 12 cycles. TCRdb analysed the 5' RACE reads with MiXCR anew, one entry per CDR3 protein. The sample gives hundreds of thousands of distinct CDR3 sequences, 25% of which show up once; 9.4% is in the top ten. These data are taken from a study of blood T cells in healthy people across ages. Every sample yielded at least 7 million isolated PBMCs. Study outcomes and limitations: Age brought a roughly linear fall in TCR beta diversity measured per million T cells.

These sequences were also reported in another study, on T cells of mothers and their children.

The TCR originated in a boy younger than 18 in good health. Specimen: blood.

CDR3: CSARLAGGTEQFF. CDR3 in DNA: TGCAGTGCTAGACTAGCGGGGGGCACCGAGCAGTTCTTC. V is TRBV20-1 and J is TRBJ2-1; 11 bases are a match to TRBD2. Per the germline V gene, CDR1 is DFQATT and CDR2 is SNEGSKA (reference sequence). The CDR3 totals 13 residues. The ends lost 2 bases at V and 10 bases at J; junction bases unmatched: 4.